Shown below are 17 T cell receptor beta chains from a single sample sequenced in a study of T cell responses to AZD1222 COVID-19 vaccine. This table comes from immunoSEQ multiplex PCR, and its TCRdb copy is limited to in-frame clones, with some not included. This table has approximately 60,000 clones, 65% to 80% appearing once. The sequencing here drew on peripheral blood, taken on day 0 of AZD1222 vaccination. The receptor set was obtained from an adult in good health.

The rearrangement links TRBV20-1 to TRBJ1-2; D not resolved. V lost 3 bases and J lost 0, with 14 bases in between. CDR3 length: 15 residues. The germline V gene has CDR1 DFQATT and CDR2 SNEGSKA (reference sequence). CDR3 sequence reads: CSASPFRGTNYGYTF. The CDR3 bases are TGCAGTGCTAGTCCCTTTCGGGGAACTAACTATGGCTACACCTTC.

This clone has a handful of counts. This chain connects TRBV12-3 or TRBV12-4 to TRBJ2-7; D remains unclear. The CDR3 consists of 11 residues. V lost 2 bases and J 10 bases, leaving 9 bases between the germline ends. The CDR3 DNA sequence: TGTGCCAGCAGTTTATCTCAGGAACAGTACTTC. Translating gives CASSLSQEQYF.

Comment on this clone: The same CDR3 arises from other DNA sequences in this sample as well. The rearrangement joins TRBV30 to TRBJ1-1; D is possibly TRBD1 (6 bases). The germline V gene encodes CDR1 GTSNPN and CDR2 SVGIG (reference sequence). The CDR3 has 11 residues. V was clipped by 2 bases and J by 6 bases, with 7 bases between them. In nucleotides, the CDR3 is TGTGCCTGGAGTAGGGGGGCTGAAGCTTTCTTT. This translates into CAWSRGAEAFF.

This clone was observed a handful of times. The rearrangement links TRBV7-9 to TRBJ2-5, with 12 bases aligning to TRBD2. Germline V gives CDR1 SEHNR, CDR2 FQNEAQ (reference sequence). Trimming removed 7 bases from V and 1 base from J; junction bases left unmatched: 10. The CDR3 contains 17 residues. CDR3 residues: CASNKRLAGDLQETQYF. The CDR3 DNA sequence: TGTGCCAGCAACAAAAGACTAGCGGGGGACCTCCAAGAGACCCAGTACTTC.

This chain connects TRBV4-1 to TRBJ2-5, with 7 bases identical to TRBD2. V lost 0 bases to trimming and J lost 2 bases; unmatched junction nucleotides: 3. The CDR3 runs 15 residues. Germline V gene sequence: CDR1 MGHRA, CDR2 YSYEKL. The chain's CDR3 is CASSQEPRGQETQYF. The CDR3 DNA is TGCGCCAGCAGCCAAGAACCGCGGGGGCAAGAGACCCAGTACTTC.

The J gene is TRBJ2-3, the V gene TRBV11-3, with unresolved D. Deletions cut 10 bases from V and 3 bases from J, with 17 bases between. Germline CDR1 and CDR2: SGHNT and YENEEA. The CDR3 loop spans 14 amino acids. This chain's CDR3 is CANLSKVGTDTQYF. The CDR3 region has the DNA TGTGCCAACCTGTCAAAGGTAGGAACAGATACGCAGTATTTT.

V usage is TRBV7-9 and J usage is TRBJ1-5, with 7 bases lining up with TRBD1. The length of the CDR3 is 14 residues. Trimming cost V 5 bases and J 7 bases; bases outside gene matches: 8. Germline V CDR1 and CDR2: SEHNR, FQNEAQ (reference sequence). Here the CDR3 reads CASSQRGPGQPQHF. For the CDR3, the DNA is TGTGCCAGCAGCCAAAGGGGGCCAGGGCAGCCCCAGCATTTT.

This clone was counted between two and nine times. As DNA, the CDR3 is TGTGCCAGCAGTGAAGGCAGGGAAGGAGGCTACACCTTC. The encoded protein is CASSEGREGGYTF. The chain has TRBV25-1 and TRBJ1-2; D may be TRBD1 (5 bases). The germline V and J ends were trimmed by 2 bases and 8 bases, with 12 bases remaining between them. The CDR3 totals 13 residues. Per germline, CDR1 MGHDK and CDR2 SYGVNS.

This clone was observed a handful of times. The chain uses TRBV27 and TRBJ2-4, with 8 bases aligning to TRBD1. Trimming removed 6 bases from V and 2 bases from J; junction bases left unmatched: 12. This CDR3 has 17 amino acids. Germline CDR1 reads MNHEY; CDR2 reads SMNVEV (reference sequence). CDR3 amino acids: CASSSYLGQGTKNIQYF. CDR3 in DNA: TGTGCCAGCAGCTCGTACCTAGGACAGGGTACCAAAAACATTCAGTACTTC.

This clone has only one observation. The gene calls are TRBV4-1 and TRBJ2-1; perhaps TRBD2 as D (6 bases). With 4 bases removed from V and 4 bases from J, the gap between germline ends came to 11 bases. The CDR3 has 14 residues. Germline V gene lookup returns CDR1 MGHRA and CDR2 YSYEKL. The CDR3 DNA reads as TGCGCCAGCAGCCTCGACGCGGGGTACAATGAGCAGTTCTTC. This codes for CASSLDAGYNEQFF.

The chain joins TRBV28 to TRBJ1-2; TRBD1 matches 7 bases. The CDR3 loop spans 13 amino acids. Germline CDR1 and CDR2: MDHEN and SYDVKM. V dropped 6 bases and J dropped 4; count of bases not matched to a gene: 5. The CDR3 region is CASRSGTAYGYTF. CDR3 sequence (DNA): TGTGCCAGCAGGTCGGGGACAGCCTATGGCTACACCTTC.

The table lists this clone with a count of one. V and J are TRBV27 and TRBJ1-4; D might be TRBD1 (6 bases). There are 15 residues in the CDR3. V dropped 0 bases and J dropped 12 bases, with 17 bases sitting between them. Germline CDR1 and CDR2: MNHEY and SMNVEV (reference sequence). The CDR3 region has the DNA TGTGCCAGCAGTTTATCCGACAGGCCCGTTGGTGAACTGTTTTTT. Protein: CASSLSDRPVGELFF.

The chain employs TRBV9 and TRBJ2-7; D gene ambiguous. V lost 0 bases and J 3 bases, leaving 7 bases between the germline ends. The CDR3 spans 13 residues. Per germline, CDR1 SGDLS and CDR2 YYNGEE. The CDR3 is CASSVDYGYEQYF. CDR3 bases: TGTGCCAGCAGCGTAGATTACGGCTACGAGCAGTACTTC.

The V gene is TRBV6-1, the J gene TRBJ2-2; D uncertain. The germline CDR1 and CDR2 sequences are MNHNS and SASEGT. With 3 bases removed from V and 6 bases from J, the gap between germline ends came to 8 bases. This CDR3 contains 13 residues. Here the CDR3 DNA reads TGTGCCAGCAGTGAGCACGCTCCCGGGGAGCTGTTTTTT. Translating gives CASSEHAPGELFF.

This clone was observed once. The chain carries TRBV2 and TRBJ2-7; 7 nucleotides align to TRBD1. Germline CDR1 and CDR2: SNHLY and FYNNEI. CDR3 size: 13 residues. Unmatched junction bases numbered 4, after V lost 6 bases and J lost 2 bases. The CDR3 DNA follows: TGTGCCAGCAGAGGACAGGTCCCCTACGAGCAGTACTTC. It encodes CASRGQVPYEQYF. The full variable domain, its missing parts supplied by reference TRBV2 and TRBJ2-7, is EPEVTQTPSHQVTQMGQEVILRCVPISNHLYFYWYRQILGQKVEFLVSFYNNEISEKSEIFDDQFSVERPDGSNFTLKIRSTKLEDSAMYFCASRGQVPYEQYFGPGTRLTVT.

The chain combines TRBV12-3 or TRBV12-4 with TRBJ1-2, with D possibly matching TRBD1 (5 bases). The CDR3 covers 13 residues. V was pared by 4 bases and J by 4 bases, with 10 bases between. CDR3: CASSSSGFYGYTF. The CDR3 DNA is TGTGCCAGCAGTTCCTCAGGGTTCTATGGCTACACCTTC.

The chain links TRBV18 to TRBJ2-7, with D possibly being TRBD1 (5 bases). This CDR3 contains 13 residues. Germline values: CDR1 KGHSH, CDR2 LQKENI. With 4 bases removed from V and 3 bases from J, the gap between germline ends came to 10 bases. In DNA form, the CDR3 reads TGTGCCAGCTCACTTGGGGCTAGCTACGAGCAGTACTTC. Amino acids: CASSLGASYEQYF.